The clone carrying this T cell receptor (beta chain) was detected ten times or more. Authors of the study amplified TCR beta CDR3 regions from RNA transcripts. The TCR CDR3 was amplified in a first-round RT-PCR using the HTBI primer set. TCRdb re-derived calls from the multiplex PCR reads in MiXCR, one entry per CDR3 protein. Among approximately 620,000 distinct CDR3 sequences listed, 14% were seen once. Germline CDR1 is SNHLY and CDR2 is FYNNEI. The ends lost 6 bases at V and 8 bases at J; junction bases unmatched: 4. The CDR3 totals 13 residues. The data were taken from a study of T cells in Graves' hyperthyroidism and ophthalmopathy. Study at large: Peripheral blood specimens were obtained at initial diagnosis, prior to any treatment.

Participants, patients aged 18 to 65, had newly diagnosed hyperthyroidism with a duration under 2 months. The chain links TRBV2 to TRBJ1-4, with 9 bases fitting TRBD1. The sequence derives from a woman aged 30 to 39 with Graves' hyperthyroidism that later progressed to Graves' ophthalmopathy. What was sequenced was blood. DNA for the CDR3: TGTGCCAGCAGGGGACAGGGTGAGGAAAAACTGTTTTTT. Protein product: CASRGQGEEKLFF.